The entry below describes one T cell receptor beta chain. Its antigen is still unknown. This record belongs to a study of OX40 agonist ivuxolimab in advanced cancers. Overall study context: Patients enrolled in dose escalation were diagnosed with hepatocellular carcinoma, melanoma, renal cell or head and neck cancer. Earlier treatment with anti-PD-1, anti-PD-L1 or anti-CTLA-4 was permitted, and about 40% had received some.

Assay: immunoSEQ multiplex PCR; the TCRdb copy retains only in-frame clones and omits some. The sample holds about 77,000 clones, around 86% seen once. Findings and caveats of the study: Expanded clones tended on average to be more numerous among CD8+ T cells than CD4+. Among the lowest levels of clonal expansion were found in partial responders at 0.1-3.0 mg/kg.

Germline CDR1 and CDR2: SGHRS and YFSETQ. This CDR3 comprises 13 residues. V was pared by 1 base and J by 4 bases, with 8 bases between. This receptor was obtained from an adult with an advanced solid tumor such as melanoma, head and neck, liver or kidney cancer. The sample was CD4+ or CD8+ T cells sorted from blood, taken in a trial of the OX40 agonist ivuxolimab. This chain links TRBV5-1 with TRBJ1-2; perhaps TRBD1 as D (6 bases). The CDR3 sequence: CASSLRGGYGYTF. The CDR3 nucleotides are TGCGCCAGCAGCTTGAGAGGGGGCTATGGCTACACCTTC.